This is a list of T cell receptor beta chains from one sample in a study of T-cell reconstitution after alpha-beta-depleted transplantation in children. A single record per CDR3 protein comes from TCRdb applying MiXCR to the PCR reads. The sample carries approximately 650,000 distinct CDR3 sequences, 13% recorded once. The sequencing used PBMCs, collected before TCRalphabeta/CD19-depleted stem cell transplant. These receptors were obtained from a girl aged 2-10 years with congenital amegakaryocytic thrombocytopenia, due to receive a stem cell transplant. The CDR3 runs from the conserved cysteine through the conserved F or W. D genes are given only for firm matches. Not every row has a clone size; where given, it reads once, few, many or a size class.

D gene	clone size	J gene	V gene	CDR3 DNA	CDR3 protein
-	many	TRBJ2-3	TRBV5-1	TGCGCCAGCAGCTCTAGGCCAGCCTCTAGCACAGATACGCAGTATTTT	CASSSRPASSTDTQYF
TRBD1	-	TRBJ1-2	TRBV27	TGTGCCAGCAGTTTCATACCACCACCTCAGGGGGCGCGGGGCTACACCTTC	CASSFIPPPQGARGYTF
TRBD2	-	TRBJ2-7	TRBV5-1	TGCGCCAGCAGCTTGTACGGGAGGCCGGACGAGCAGTACTTC	CASSLYGRPDEQYF
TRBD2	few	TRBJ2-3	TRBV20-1	TGCAGCGTCGCCGGGACTAGCGGAGCAGATACGCAGTATTTT	CSVAGTSGADTQYF
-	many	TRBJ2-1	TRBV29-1	TGCAGCAACCGGGCCCTCGACAATGAGCAGTTCTTC	CSNRALDNEQFF
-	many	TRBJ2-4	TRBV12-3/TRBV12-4	TGTGCCAGCAGTTTCTATTCTGTAGCCAAAAACATTCAGTACTTC	CASSFYSVAKNIQYF
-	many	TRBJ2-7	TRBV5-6	TGTGCCAGCAGCAACCTCTACGTTAGCTCCTACGAGCAGTACTTC	CASSNLYVSSYEQYF
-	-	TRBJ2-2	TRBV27	TGTGCCAGCAGCCGCCTTAAGGGGGAGCTGTTTTTT	CASSRLKGELFF
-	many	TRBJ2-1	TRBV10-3	TGTGCCATCAGTGAGAATAGCCTAGACAATGAGCAGTTCTTC	CAISENSLDNEQFF
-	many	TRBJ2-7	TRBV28	TGTGCCAGCAACAGGGTTTCCTACGAGCAGTACTTC	CASNRVSYEQYF
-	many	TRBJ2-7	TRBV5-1	TGCGCCAGCAGCTCATCCCAGGGGAACTCCTACGAGCAGTACTTC	CASSSSQGNSYEQYF
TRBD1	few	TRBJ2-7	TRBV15	TGTGCCACCAGTTTAGAGACAGGGTGGGTCGAGCAGTACTTC	CATSLETGWVEQYF
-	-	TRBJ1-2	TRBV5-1	TGCGCCAGCAGCTCGACACGCAACTATGGCTACACCTTC	CASSSTRNYGYTF
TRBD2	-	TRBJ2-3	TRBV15	TGTGCCACCAGCGCTTTAGCGGGAGGGATCACAGATACGCAGTATTTT	CATSALAGGITDTQYF
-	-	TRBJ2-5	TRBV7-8	TGTGCCAGCGGCGCCCGGGAGAGGGGAAAGACCCAGTACTTC	CASGARERGKTQYF
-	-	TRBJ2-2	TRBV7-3	TGTGCCAGCAGCGCCGACGACTACAACACCGGGGAGCTGTTTTTT	CASSADDYNTGELFF
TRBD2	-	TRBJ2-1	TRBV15	TGTGCCACCAGCGACCGACTAGCGGGAGGATACTCCTACAATGAGCAGTTCTTC	CATSDRLAGGYSYNEQFF
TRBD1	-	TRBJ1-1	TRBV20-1	TGCAGTGCTGGTGACAGGGCGGCTGGAGCTTTCTTT	CSAGDRAAGAFF